Below, 3 T cell receptor beta chains from the same sample are listed, as sequenced in a study of blood T cell repertoires in COVID-19. Assay: immunoSEQ multiplex PCR; the TCRdb copy retains only in-frame clones and omits some. The table has about 280,000 clones, more than 70% seen once. The sample comprised peripheral blood. The source is a woman aged 25 to 39 with COVID-19, enrolled during active disease.

The rearrangement uses TRBV18 and TRBJ2-2; 7 bases agree with TRBD1. CDR3 size: 15 residues. V was pared by 6 bases and J by 2 bases, with 6 bases of the junction left unmatched. Germline V gives CDR1 KGHSH, CDR2 LQKENI. The CDR3 DNA reads as TGTGCCAGCTCCCTAAGGACAGGAAACACCGGGGAGCTGTTTTTT. It is translated as CASSLRTGNTGELFF.

The V call is TRBV30, the J call TRBJ2-1; tentatively, D is TRBD2 (7 bases). Trimming took 0 bases from V and 6 from J, leaving 18 bases between them. The CDR3 totals 16 residues. Germline V CDR1 and CDR2: GTSNPN, SVGIG (reference sequence). CDR3 sequence reads: CAWSVPGAGVGNEQFF. CDR3 nucleotides: TGTGCCTGGAGTGTACCGGGGGCGGGAGTTGGCAATGAGCAGTTCTTC.

The chain uses TRBV7-6 and TRBJ1-1; D is uncertain. Looked up from germline, CDR1 is SGHVS and CDR2 is FNYEAQ. The V gene lost 2 bases and the J gene lost 6 bases, with 13 bases spanning the gap. The CDR3 has 14 amino acids. CDR3 nucleotide sequence: TGTGCCAGCAGCTTAATAGCGGAGGAGGCTGAAGCTTTCTTT. It is translated as CASSLIAEEAEAFF. The whole variable domain, filled in from reference TRBV7-6 and TRBJ1-1, reads GAGVSQSPRYKVTKRGQDVALRCDPISGHVSLYWYRQALGQGPEFLTYFNYEAQQDKSGLPNDRFSAERPEGSISTLTIQRTEQRDSAMYRCASSLIAEEAEAFFGQGTRLTVV.